This is a list of T cell receptor beta chains from one sample in a study of CD8+ T cells in alopecia areata. Using immunoSEQ multiplex PCR, the repertoire was profiled, and TCRdb retains in-frame clones only, with some absent. This repertoire shows over 250,000 clones, 60% found once; its top ten account for about 0.88%. This specimen consisted of CD4+ T cells sorted from blood, obtained at approximately week 51, from a patient treated with tofacitinib. All receptors come from a human donor with alopecia areata. Both conserved end residues are trimmed from each CDR3. A D gene is named only where the DNA matches it firmly.

D gene | V gene | CDR3 protein
NA | TRBV29-1 | SALEVGYGYT
NA | TRBV5-1 | ASSLAPGNSPLH
NA | TRBV19 | AVTRGGSYGYT
NA | TRBV2 | ASGGAVSTDTQY
NA | TRBV6-5 | ASSYLAGGPGELF
TRBD1 | TRBV2 | ASDRDNQPQH
NA | TRBV7-2 | ASRIVQSSYNSPLH
NA | TRBV6-5 | ASSYLGGQGELF
NA | TRBV20-1 | SATGAYEQY
NA | TRBV2 | ASSEAETSYYEQY
NA | TRBV7-2 | ASSSGRGAGYGYT
NA | TRBV19 | ASSPRGPETQY
NA | TRBV5-1 | ASSLVQGNGELF
TRBD2 | TRBV4-3 | ASSQGGLAGGEQF
NA | TRBV18 | ASSPRANEQY
TRBD2 | TRBV7-2 | ASSKRTSGAWTQY
NA | TRBV2 | ASSTQGSNQPQH
NA | TRBV7-9 | ASTLTASTDTQY
NA | TRBV4-3 | ASSQWENSYEQY
TRBD1 | TRBV30 | AWRGQGRETQY
NA | TRBV10-2 | ASTSFGTQY
NA | TRBV11-1 | ASSLRRGSVGTEAF
NA | TRBV9 | ASSVGPLTLEQY
NA | TRBV6-5 | ASSGLGGQPQH
TRBD1 | TRBV4-1 | ASSFDRGGYEQY
TRBD1 | TRBV9 | ASSPNAAGGGYT
NA | TRBV29-1 | SVGERETQY
NA | TRBV11-2 | ASSLDRGNEQF
NA | TRBV29-1 | SVAAGIETQY
NA | TRBV5-1 | ASSLTSLSGNTIY
TRBD1 | TRBV5-1 | ASQGVGIETQY
NA | TRBV29-1 | SVARRREAF
NA | TRBV30 | AWKGRLNEKLF
TRBD2 | TRBV15 | ATSRSGLAGGETQY
NA | TRBV7-3 | ASSLRRDSYEQY
NA | TRBV29-1 | SGGVRRDTQY
NA | TRBV5-1 | ASSFQQGETQY
NA | TRBV6-1 | ASTGHPREQY
TRBD2 | TRBV10-3 | AAAAGDIYNEQF
NA | TRBV18 | ASSLEPGAAYEQY
NA | TRBV10-2 | ASSENTEAF
NA | TRBV30 | AWSPLGSGEQY
NA | TRBV5-1 | ASSLNVPGAQETQY
NA | TRBV30 | AWSGNSATTQY
NA | TRBV27 | ASRRLFTATNEKLF
NA | TRBV10-3 | AISELAAYEQY
NA | TRBV7-8 | ASSLVVQNTEAF
NA | TRBV6-1 | ASSEGPGSYEQY
TRBD2 | TRBV25-1 | ASSEFRGGKETQY
TRBD2 | TRBV7-3 | ASSSYGGSYNEQF
NA | TRBV4-2 | ASSQGGFYGYT
TRBD1 | TRBV6-8 | ASSRDRINRGYT
NA | TRBV9 | ASSVALNEQF
TRBD1 | TRBV7-9 | ASGGQVYQETQY
NA | TRBV29-1 | SVEGGANTEAF
NA | TRBV5-1 | ASSLVEGPYEQY
NA | TRBV25-1 | ASSGPWPNPAF
NA | TRBV30 | AWSVLYEQY
NA | TRBV5-4 | ASSLDRALTYEQY
TRBD1 | TRBV18 | ASSPFIDRGAKIAQY